This T cell receptor (beta chain) is from a study of T-cell reconstitution after alpha-beta-depleted transplantation in children. This CDR3 is built from 16 residues. Germline CDR1 reads SGDLS; CDR2 reads YYNGEE. J was trimmed by 1 base and V by 4 bases; bases with no gene match: 7. Researchers prepared the TCRbeta library using unique molecular identifiers, the study reports. A single record per CDR3 protein comes from TCRdb applying MiXCR to the PCR reads. This sample yields about 500,000 distinct CDR3 sequences, of which about 31% are seen a single time; approximately 2.3% belongs to the top ten. Sample: PBMCs from the stem cell graft donor, taken from the stem cell graft. The chain carries TRBV9 and TRBJ2-1, with TRBD2 matching over 8 bases. This sequence originates from a human donor who donated a stem cell graft to a child with aplastic anemia. CDR3 region: CASSLLAAHSYNEQFF. The DNA for the CDR3 is TGTGCCAGCAGCTTACTAGCGGCCCATTCCTACAATGAGCAGTTCTTC. Full variable domain (remainder filled in from reference TRBV9 and TRBJ2-1): DSGVTQTPKHLITATGQRVTLRCSPRSGDLSVYWYQQSLDQGLQFLIQYYNGEERAKGNILERFSAQQFPDLHSELNLSSLELGDSALYFCASSLLAAHSYNEQFFGPGTRLTVL.